This T cell receptor (beta chain) was obtained from a study of OX40 agonist ivuxolimab in advanced cancers. Study-wide results and limits: In the 0.1 to 3.0 mg/kg range, CD4+ and CD8+ blood T cells had expanded clonally by week 6.

Generated by immunoSEQ multiplex PCR, the TCRdb table keeps only in-frame clones and is missing some. This sample yields fewer than 65,000 clones, of which approximately 86% are seen a single time; about 0.6% belongs to the top ten. The CDR3 contains 14 residues. Germline CDR1 is SGHRS and CDR2 is YFSETQ. V shed 4 bases and J shed 3 bases, with 13 bases lying between them. A remark on this clone: Its antigen is undetermined.

The TCR originated in an adult with an advanced solid tumor such as melanoma, head and neck, liver or kidney cancer. V usage is TRBV5-1 and J usage is TRBJ2-5; the D gene is possibly TRBD2 (6 bases). Sample: CD4+ or CD8+ T cells sorted from blood, taken in a trial of the OX40 agonist ivuxolimab. The CDR3 DNA is TGCGCCAGCAGCCGAGTCGGGGGTAAAGAGACCCAGTACTTC. Its translation is CASSRVGGKETQYF.